This TCR beta chain is drawn from a study of T cell responses to AZD1222 COVID-19 vaccine. Broader study findings: Donors were mostly white British, more females; clonal diversity possibly underestimated. Spike-specific TCR depth and breadth grew after two AZD1222 doses.

The protocol was immunoSEQ multiplex PCR, while the TCRdb copy is restricted to in-frame clones and leaves out a portion. The table records about 140,000 clones, around nine tenths of them present only once. CDR1 and CDR2 from the germline V gene are LNHDA and SQIVND (reference sequence). V lost 10 bases and J 3 bases, leaving 13 bases between the germline ends. The CDR3 is made up of 13 amino acids. This clone has only one observation. What it binds is unknown. It was second doses at about 4 or about 12 weeks that were pooled. This sample comprised peripheral blood, obtained 28 days after the second AZD1222 dose. This sequence originates from an adult who received the AZD1222 COVID-19 vaccine. V usage is TRBV19 and J usage is TRBJ1-5; D is uncertain. The CDR3 DNA is TGTGCCACCTCGCCCGGCTTCAATCAGCCCCAGCATTTT. As protein: CATSPGFNQPQHF.